This entry describes one TCR beta chain. Measured with immunoSEQ multiplex PCR; TCRdb has only the in-frame clones, and not every one. The sample carries hundreds of thousands of clones, 87% recorded once. The data stem from a study of blood T cell repertoires in COVID-19. Study-level information: The United States, Italy and Spain were the sources of the acute and convalescent COVID-19 samples.

This CDR3 is built from 14 residues. V lost 1 base to trimming and J lost 0 bases, with 7 bases between them. Germline V gene data show CDR1 as SGHRS and CDR2 as YFSETQ. The specimen sequenced was peripheral blood. This chain uses TRBV5-1 with TRBJ2-5; D ambiguous. The source is a woman between 50 and 59 years old with COVID-19, enrolled during active disease. CDR3 amino acids: CASSLTQNQETQYF. DNA of the CDR3: TGCGCCAGCAGCTTGACCCAGAACCAAGAGACCCAGTACTTC.